This T cell receptor beta chain was sequenced in a study of control samples from healthy donors and cancer patients. With 1 base removed from V and 2 bases from J, the gap between germline ends came to 7 bases. Looked up from germline, CDR1 is SGHNT and CDR2 is YYREEE (reference sequence). CDR3 length: 13 residues. The data were produced by immunoSEQ multiplex PCR, yet TCRdb's version contains in-frame clones alone and is incomplete. This repertoire shows approximately 120,000 clones, less than 95% found once; its top ten account for about 4.7%. The chain joins TRBV5-4 to TRBJ2-7, with D perhaps TRBD1 (5 bases). The clonotype originates from a human donor in good health. The donor label of this sample is uncertain. Specimen: blood. Written as DNA, the CDR3 is TGTGCCAGCAGCTTGCAGGGCACCTACGAGCAGTACTTC. This gives the protein CASSLQGTYEQYF.